One and the same sample provided the 8 T cell receptor beta chains below, sequenced in a study of blood T cell repertoires in COVID-19. TCRdb's table, derived via immunoSEQ multiplex PCR, lists solely in-frame clones and lacks some. The sample has 80,000 to 100,000 clones, 75% to 95% seen once. Sequencing input: peripheral blood. Receptors were obtained from a man in his fifties or sixties with acute or convalescent COVID-19.

The chain combines TRBV29-1 with TRBJ1-1; no firm D call. Trimming shortened V by 3 bases and J by 12 bases, and 17 bases separated the two germline ends. The CDR3 runs 12 residues. CDR1 is SQVTM, CDR2 ANQGSEA, per germline. The CDR3 here is CSVESPGSRTFF. The CDR3 DNA follows: TGCAGCGTTGAGTCTCCGGGTTCGCGAACTTTCTTT.

This clone was seen only once. V usage is TRBV2 and J usage is TRBJ2-1, with a tentative D call TRBD2 (6 bases). Trimming cost V 0 bases and J 5 bases, with 11 bases left between them. This CDR3 comprises 15 residues. CDR1 is SNHLY and CDR2 is FYNNEI in the germline V gene. CDR3 bases: TGTGCCAGCAGTGAAGCTTTAGCGGACAACAATGAGCAGTTCTTC. Amino acids: CASSEALADNNEQFF.

This chain joins TRBV18 and TRBJ1-2; D remains unclear. The V and J ends lost 2 bases and 0 bases respectively, with 10 bases between them. The germline V gene has CDR1 KGHSH and CDR2 LQKENI. The CDR3 is 15 amino acids. The CDR3 DNA reads TGTGCCAGCTCACCAAGTCAGGCTCCTAACTATGGCTACACCTTC. As protein: CASSPSQAPNYGYTF.

The CDR3 loop reads CASRRVFTVGDNEKLFF. As DNA, the CDR3 is TGTGCCAGCAGGCGGGTTTTTACAGTTGGAGACAATGAAAAACTGTTTTTT. This sequence joins TRBV2 and TRBJ1-4; no definite D call. Germline V gene data show CDR1 as SNHLY and CDR2 as FYNNEI. CDR3 length: 17 residues. Trimming shortened V by 6 bases and J by 5 bases, and 22 bases separated the two germline ends.

DNA for the CDR3: TGTGCCAGCAGTTTAGGAGGGTTCACAGATACGCAGTATTTT. This translates into CASSLGGFTDTQYF. The chain couples TRBV6-5 to TRBJ2-3; a possible D gene is TRBD2 (6 bases). Germline assignment: CDR1 MNHEY and CDR2 SVGAGI. CDR3 size: 14 residues. The V gene lost 4 bases and the J gene lost 2 bases, with 10 bases spanning the gap.

This clone was picked up one time. The rearrangement links TRBV2 to TRBJ2-3, with 11 positions matching TRBD2. V lost 4 bases to trimming and J lost 1 base; unmatched junction nucleotides: 4. The V gene's germline CDR1 is SNHLY and CDR2 FYNNEI. CDR3 length: 16 residues. The CDR3 DNA sequence: TGTGCCAGCAGTGGACTAGCGGGGTTTCGCACAGATACGCAGTATTTT. Translation gives CASSGLAGFRTDTQYF.

The V and J genes are TRBV28 and TRBJ2-5, with 9 bases matching TRBD2. Trimming removed 2 bases from V and 5 bases from J; junction bases left unmatched: 12. CDR3 length: 17 amino acids. The V gene's germline CDR1 is MDHEN and CDR2 SYDVKM. The chain's CDR3 is CASSLRATSGYSETQYF. CDR3 DNA: TGTGCCAGCAGTTTAAGGGCGACTAGCGGATACTCCGAGACCCAGTACTTC. Drawing the rest from reference TRBV28 and TRBJ2-5, the complete variable domain is DVKVTQSSRYLVKRTGEKVFLECVQDMDHENMFWYRQDPGLGLRLIYFSYDVKMKEKGDIPEGYSVSREKKERFSLILESASTNQTSMYLCASSLRATSGYSETQYFGPGTRLLVL.

J is TRBJ1-3 and V is TRBV6-6, with 7 bases fitting TRBD1. V lost 2 bases and J lost 1; bases outside the gene matches: 5. Germline V gene sequence: CDR1 MNHNY, CDR2 SVGAGI (reference sequence). The CDR3 covers 16 residues. The CDR3 nucleotides are TGTGCCAGCAGTTACGGACAGGCCCCGTCTGGAAACACCATATATTTT. Its protein product is CASSYGQAPSGNTIYF.